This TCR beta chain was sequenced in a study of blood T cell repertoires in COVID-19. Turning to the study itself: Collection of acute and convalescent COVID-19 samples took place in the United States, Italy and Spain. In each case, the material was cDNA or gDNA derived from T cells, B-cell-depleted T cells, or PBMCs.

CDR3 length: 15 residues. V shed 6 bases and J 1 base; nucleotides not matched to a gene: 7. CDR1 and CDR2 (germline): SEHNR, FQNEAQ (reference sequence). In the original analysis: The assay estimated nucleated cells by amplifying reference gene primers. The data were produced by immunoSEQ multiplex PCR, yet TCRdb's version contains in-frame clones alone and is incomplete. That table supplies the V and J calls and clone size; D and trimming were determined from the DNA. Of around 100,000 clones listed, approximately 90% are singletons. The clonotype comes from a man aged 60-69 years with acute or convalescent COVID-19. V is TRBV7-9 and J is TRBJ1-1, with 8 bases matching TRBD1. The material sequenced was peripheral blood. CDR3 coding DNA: TGTGCCAGCAGTTTGACAGGGGCAGGGAACACTGAAGCTTTCTTT. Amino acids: CASSLTGAGNTEAFF.